A selection of T cell receptor beta chains follows, all from one sample in a study of cytomegalovirus exposure and HLA in healthy donors. Sequenced by immunoSEQ multiplex PCR; TCRdb stores in-frame clones only, minus some. There are approximately 170,000 clones in the sample; roughly 80% occur only once, and roughly 1.4% lies in the top ten. Source material: PBMCs. The receptors derive from a man aged 45-60 years in good health and CMV-seropositive. CDR3s include the opening cysteine and the closing phenylalanine or tryptophan. The order of the fields is CDR3 protein, J gene, V gene, clone size. Some rows mark clone size as missing; the rest say once, few, many or name a class of expanded clone.

CASSLTGTWLAYGYTF TRBJ1-2 TRBV28 NA
CSAKYTGELFF TRBJ2-2 TRBV29-1 NA
CASSLGSEAKNIQYF TRBJ2-4 TRBV27 NA
CASKREGQTQYF TRBJ2-5 TRBV6-5 few
CASSTSGQGGYEQYF TRBJ2-7 TRBV5-1 few
CASRTGGSAYEQYF TRBJ2-7 TRBV6-1 NA
CASSQVGGGGSTYEQYF TRBJ2-7 TRBV4-2 NA
CASTSGGAVGEQYF TRBJ2-7 TRBV28 NA
CASSSFTTQETQYF TRBJ2-5 TRBV7-8 NA
CASSAGTGYEQYF NA TRBV5-4 NA
CASSPNSGLAGPLQETQYF TRBJ2-5 TRBV11-2 NA
CAWSGGIPTGELFF TRBJ2-2 TRBV30 NA
CASSLTGSVGELFF TRBJ2-2 TRBV5-4 few
CATSRDLNQPQHF TRBJ1-5 TRBV15 once
CASSREAGGEKLFF TRBJ1-4 TRBV6-4 NA
CASSPTSGTSTDTQYF TRBJ2-3 TRBV5-1 NA
CASSQRPGQGNTGELFF TRBJ2-2 TRBV7-8 NA